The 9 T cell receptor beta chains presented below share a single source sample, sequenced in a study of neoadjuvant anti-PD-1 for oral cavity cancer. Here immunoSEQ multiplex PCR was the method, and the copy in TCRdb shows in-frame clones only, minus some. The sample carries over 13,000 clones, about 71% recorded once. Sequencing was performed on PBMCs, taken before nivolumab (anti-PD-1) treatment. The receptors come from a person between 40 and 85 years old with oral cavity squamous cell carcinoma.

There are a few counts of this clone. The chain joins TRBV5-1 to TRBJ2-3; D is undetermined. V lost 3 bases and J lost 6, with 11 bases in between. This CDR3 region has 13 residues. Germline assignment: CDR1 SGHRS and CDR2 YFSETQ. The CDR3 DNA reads TGCGCCAGCAGCTCGGACCCCAGGGATACGCAGTATTTT. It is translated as CASSSDPRDTQYF.

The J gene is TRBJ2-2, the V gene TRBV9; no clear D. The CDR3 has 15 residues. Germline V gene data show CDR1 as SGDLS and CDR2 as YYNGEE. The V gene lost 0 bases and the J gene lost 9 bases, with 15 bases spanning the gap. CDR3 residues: CASSVGSEPPRELFF. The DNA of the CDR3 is TGTGCCAGCAGCGTAGGGTCCGAGCCTCCCCGGGAGCTGTTTTTT.

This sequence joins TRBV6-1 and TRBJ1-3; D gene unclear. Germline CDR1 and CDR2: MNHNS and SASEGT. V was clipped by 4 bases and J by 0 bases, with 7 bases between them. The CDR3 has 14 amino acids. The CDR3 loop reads CASSATISGNTIYF. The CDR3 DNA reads TGTGCCAGCAGTGCGACTATCTCTGGAAACACCATATATTTT.

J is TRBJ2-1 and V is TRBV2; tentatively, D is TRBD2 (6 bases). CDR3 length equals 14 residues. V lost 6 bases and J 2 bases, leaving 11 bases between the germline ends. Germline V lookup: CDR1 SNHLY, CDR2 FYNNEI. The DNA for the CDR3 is TGTGCCAGCAGCGGGAGTCTCACCTACAATGAGCAGTTCTTC. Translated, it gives CASSGSLTYNEQFF.

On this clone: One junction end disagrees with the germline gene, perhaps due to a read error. In DNA, the CDR3 is TGTGCTAGCAGCGAGTACCAAGAGACCCAGTACTTC. Its protein product is CASSEYQETQYF. The rearrangement joins TRBV7-7 to TRBJ2-5; D remains ambiguous. Per germline, CDR1 SSHAT and CDR2 FNYEAQ (reference sequence). This CDR3 has 12 amino acids.

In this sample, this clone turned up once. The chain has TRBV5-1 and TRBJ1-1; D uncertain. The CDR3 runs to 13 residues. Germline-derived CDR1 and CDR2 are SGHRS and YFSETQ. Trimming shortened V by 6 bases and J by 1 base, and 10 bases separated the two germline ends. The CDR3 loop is CASTSGWNTEAFF. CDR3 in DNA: TGCGCCAGCACCAGCGGCTGGAACACTGAAGCTTTCTTT.

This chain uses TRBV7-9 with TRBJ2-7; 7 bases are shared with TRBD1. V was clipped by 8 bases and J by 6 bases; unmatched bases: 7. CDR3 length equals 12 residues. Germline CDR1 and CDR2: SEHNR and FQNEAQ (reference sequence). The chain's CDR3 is CASQGDAGEQYF. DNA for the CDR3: TGTGCCAGCCAGGGGGATGCGGGCGAGCAGTACTTC.

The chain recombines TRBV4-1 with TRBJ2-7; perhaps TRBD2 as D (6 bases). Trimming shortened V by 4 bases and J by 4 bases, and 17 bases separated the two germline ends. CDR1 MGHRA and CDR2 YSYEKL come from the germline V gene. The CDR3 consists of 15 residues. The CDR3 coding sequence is TGCGCCAGCAGCCTTACCGGGACTGGAGCGTACGAGCAGTACTTC. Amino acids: CASSLTGTGAYEQYF.

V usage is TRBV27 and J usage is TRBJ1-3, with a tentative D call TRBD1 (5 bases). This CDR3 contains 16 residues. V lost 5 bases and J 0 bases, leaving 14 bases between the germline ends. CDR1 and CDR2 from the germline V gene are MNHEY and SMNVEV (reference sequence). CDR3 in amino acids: CASSPDGTFSGNTIYF. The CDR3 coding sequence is TGTGCCAGCAGTCCAGACGGGACGTTCTCTGGAAACACCATATATTTT.